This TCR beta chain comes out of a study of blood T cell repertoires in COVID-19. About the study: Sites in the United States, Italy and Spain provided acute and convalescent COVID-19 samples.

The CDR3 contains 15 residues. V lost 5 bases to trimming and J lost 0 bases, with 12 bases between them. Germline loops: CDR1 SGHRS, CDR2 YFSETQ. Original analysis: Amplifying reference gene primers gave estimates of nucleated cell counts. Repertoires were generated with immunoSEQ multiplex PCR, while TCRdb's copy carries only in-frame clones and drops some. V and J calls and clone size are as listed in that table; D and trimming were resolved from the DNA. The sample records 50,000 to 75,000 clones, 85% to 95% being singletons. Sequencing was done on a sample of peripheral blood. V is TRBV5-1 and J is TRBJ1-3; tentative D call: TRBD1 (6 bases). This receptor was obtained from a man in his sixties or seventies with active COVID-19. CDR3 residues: CASSLDRSSGNTIYF. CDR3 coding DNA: TGCGCCAGCAGTCTAGACAGGAGCTCTGGAAACACCATATATTTT.